Sequencing of this T cell receptor beta chain was carried out in a study of vaccination and CD4 T cells after COVID-19. Turning to the study itself: With several mild cases and one severe, convalescent patients were SARS-CoV-2 positive by nasal swab PCR.

As to this clonotype: What it binds is unknown.

Oncomine TCR Beta short-read sequencing was applied to DNA from cultured CD4+ T cells. TCRdb used MiXCR to reprocess the PCR reads, holding one entry per CDR3 protein. The top ten hold approximately 9% of the sample, which has over 15,000 distinct CDR3 sequences, roughly 57% seen once. Treatment indicated: approximately nine-day PBMC culture with coronavirus spike peptide pools or control peptides (ViraFEST assay). ViraFEST relied on peptide pools to expand antigen-specific T cells; the TCRs were sequenced afterward. Wells contained 1.9 million or so PBMCs each, and these were cultured with roughly 11 IU/ml IL-2 and approximately 9.5 ug/ml peptide pools. Sequences were obtained from CD4+ T cells from blood, cultured in vitro. This TCR derives from a human donor who had recovered from COVID-19.

In DNA, the CDR3 is TGCAGTGCTAGAGCCCCGGGACTAGCGGCAGATACGCAGTATTTT. Translation gives CSARAPGLAADTQYF. The V gene is TRBV20-1, the J gene TRBJ2-3, with 11 bases identical to TRBD2. J lost 4 bases, V lost 1 base, and 4 bases had no gene match. Germline values: CDR1 DFQATT, CDR2 SNEGSKA (reference sequence). The length of the CDR3 is 15 residues.